The text below deals with one T cell receptor beta chain. The protocol was immunoSEQ multiplex PCR, while the TCRdb copy is restricted to in-frame clones and leaves out a portion. The table includes about 99,000 clones, about 96% detected once. The V end was cut by 1 base, the J end by 5 bases, with 14 bases between. Germline values: CDR1 SNHLY, CDR2 FYNNEI. The length of the CDR3 is 15 residues. The record originates from a study of technical replicates of blood from several donors. This clonotype was sampled from a human donor in good health. Sequenced sample: T cells isolated from PBMCs. The chain couples TRBV2 to TRBJ2-5; possible D gene TRBD1, 5 bases. In DNA form, the CDR3 reads TGTGCCAGCAGTGAAGATAGAGGACACGGGGAGACCCAGTACTTC. This sequence encodes CASSEDRGHGETQYF.